The clone carrying this T cell receptor beta chain was counted between two and nine times. What it recognizes is unknown. V was cut by 6 bases and J by 4 bases, with 10 bases left in between. The germline V gene encodes CDR1 MNHEY and CDR2 SVGAGI. The CDR3 loop spans 13 amino acids. This entry belongs to a study of post-analysis software for immune sequencing data. Study-wide findings and caveats: For normalized Chao1 diversity, multiple sclerosis patients scored significantly lower than controls did. Compared with controls, patients had more of five or six TRBV segments, including TRBV5-6, TRBV5-1 and TRBV20-1.

cDNA libraries of TCR beta carried unique molecular identifiers. There were roughly 0.95 to 10 million T cells, and 480,000 or so cDNA molecules came from them. TCRdb analysed the PCR reads with MiXCR anew, one entry per CDR3 protein. The table includes roughly 540,000 distinct CDR3 sequences, less than 40% detected once. Specimen: blood. The receptor comes from a girl aged 2-17 years with multiple sclerosis. The chain carries TRBV6-5 and TRBJ1-5; weak D call: TRBD1 (6 bases). The CDR3 DNA reads as TGTGCCAGCAGCAGACAGGAGAATCAGCCCCAGCATTTT. It is translated as CASSRQENQPQHF.